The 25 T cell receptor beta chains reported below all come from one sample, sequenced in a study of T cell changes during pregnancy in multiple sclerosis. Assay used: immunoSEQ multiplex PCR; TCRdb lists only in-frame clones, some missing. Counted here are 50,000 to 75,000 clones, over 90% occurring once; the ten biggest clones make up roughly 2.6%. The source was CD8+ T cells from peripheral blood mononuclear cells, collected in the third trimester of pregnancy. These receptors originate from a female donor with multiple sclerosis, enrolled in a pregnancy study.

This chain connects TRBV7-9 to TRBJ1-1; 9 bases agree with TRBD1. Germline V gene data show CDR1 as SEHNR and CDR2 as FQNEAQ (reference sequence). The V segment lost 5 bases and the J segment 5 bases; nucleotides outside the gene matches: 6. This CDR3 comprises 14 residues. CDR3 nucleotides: TGTGCCAGCAGCACGACAGGGGGGAGGACTGAAGCTTTCTTT. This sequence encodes CASSTTGGRTEAFF.

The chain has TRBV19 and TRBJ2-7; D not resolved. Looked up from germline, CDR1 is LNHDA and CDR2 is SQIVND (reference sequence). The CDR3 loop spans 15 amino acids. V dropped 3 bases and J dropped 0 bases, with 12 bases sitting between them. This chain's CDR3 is CASSIFSGSSYEQYF. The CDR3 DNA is TGTGCCAGTAGTATCTTTTCCGGTAGCTCCTACGAGCAGTACTTC.

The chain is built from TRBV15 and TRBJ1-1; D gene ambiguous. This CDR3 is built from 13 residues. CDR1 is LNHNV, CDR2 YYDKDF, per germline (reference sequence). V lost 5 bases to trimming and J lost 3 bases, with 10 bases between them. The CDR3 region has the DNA TGTGCCACCAGCTTCCGGGATTACACTGAAGCTTTCTTT. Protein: CATSFRDYTEAFF.

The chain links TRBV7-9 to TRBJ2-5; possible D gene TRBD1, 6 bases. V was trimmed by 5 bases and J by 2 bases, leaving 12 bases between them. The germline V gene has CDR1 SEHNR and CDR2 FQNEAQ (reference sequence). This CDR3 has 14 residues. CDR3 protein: CASSLRDTQETQYF. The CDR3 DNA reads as TGTGCCAGCAGCCTAAGGGACACGCAAGAGACCCAGTACTTC.

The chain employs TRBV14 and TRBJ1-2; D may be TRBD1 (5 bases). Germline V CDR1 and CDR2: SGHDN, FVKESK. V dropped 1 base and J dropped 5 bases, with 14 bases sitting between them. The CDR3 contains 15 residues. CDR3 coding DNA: TGTGCCAGCAGCCAAGGGTCCCAGGGCGTGTATGGCTACACCTTC. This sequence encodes CASSQGSQGVYGYTF.

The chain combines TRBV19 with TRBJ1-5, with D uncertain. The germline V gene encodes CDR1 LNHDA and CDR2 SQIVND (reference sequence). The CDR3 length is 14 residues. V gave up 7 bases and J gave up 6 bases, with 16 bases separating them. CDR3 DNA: TGTGCCAGTACCCCTGGCCCAGGTTCTCAGCCCCAGCATTTT. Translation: CASTPGPGSQPQHF.

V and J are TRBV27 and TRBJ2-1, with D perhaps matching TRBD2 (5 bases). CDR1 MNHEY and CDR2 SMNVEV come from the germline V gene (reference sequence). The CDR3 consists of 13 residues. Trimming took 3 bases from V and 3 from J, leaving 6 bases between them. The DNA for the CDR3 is TGTGCCAGCAGTTTCGGGGTCTACAATGAGCAGTTCTTC. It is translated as CASSFGVYNEQFF.

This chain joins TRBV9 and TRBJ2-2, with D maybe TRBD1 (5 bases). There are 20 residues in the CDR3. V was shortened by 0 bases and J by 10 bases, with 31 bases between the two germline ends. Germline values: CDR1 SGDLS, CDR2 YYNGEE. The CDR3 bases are TGTGCCAGCAGCGTAGAAAGGGGCGTATTTTCCGAAAAGGGGAAAGAGGAGCTGTTTTTT. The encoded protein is CASSVERGVFSEKGKEELFF.

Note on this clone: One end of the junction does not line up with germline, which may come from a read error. The CDR3 bases are TGTGCCAGTAGCATAGCGACAGGGGGCGCCGAGCAGTACTTC. Translated: CASSIATGGAEQYF. The V gene is TRBV19, the J gene TRBJ2-7; 10 nucleotides match TRBD1. In germline, CDR1 is LNHDA, CDR2 SQIVND (reference sequence). This CDR3 comprises 14 residues. Variable domain in full (rest from reference TRBV19 and TRBJ2-7): DGGITQSPKYLFRKEGQNVTLSCEQNLNHDAMYWYRQDPGQGLRLIYYSQIVNDFQKGDIAEGYSVSREKKESFPLTVTSAQKNPTAFYLCASSIATGGAEQYFGPGTRLTVT.

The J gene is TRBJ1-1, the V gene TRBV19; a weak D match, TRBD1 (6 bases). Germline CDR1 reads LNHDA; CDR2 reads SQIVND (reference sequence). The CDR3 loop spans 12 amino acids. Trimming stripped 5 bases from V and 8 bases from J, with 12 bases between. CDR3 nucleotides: TGTGCCAGTAGTGAAGGACAGTTGGAAGCTTTCTTT. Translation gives CASSEGQLEAFF.

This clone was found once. The CDR3 loop is CASSPAADFSGNTIYF. The CDR3 DNA follows: TGTGCCAGCAGCCCCGCGGCAGACTTCTCTGGAAACACCATATATTTT. The chain has TRBV5-6 and TRBJ1-3; no firm D call. This CDR3 is built from 16 residues. Germline loops: CDR1 SGHDT, CDR2 YYEEEE. Trimming took off 4 bases at V and 0 bases at J, with 14 bases between the two ends. Complete variable domain (other parts from reference TRBV5-6 and TRBJ1-3): DAGVTQSPTHLIKTRGQQVTLRCSPKSGHDTVSWYQQALGQGPQFIFQYYEEEERQRGNFPDRFSGHQFPNYSSELNVNALLLGDSALYLCASSPAADFSGNTIYFGEGSWLTVV.

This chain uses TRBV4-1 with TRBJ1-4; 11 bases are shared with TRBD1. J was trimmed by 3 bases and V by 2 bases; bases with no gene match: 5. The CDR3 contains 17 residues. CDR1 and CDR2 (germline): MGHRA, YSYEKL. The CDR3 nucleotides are TGCGCCAGCAGCCAATTAGGACAGGGGGCGGCTAATGAAAAACTGTTTTTT. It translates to CASSQLGQGAANEKLFF.

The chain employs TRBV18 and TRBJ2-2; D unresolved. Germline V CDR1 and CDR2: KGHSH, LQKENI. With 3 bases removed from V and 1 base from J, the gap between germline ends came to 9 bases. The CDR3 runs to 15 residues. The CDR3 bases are TGTGCCAGCTCACCGCGGTCTGTGAACACCGGGGAGCTGTTTTTT. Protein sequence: CASSPRSVNTGELFF.

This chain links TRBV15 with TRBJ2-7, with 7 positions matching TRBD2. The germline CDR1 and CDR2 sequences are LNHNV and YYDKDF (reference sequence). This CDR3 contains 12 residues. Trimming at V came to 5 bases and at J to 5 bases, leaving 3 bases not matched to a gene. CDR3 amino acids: CATSLGTNEQYF. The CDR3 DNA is TGTGCCACCAGCCTCGGGACTAACGAGCAGTACTTC. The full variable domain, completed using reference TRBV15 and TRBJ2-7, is DAMVIQNPRYQVTQFGKPVTLSCSQTLNHNVMYWYQQKSSQAPKLLFHYYDKDFNNEADTPDNFQSRRPNTSFCFLDIRSPGLGDTAMYLCATSLGTNEQYFGPGTRLTVT.

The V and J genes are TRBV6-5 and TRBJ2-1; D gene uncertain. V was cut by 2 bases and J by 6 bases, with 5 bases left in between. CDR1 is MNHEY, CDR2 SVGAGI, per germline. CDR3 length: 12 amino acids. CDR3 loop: CASSYGPNEQFF. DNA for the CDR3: TGTGCCAGCAGTTACGGGCCCAATGAGCAGTTCTTC.

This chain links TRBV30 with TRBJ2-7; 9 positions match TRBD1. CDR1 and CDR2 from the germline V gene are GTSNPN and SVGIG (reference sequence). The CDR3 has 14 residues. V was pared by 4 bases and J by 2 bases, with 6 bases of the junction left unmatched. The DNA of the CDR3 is TGTGCCTGGAAACGCGACAGGGGGGCCTACGAGCAGTACTTC. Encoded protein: CAWKRDRGAYEQYF.

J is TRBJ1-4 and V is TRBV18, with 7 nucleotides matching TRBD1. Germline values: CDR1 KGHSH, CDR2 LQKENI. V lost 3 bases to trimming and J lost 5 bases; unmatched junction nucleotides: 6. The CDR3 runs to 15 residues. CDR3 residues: CASSPQGVPNEKLFF. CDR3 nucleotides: TGTGCCAGCTCACCCCAGGGGGTTCCAAATGAAAAACTGTTTTTT.

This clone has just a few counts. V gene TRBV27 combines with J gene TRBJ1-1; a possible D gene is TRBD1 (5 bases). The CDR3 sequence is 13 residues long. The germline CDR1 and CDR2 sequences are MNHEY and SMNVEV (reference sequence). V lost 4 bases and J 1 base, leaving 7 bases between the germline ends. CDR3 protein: CASSWGRNTEAFF. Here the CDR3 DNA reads TGTGCCAGCAGTTGGGGCAGGAACACTGAAGCTTTCTTT.

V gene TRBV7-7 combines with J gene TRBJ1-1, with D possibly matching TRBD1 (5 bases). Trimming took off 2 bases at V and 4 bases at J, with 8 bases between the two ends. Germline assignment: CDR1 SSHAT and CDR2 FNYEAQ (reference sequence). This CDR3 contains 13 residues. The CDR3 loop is CASSLMDTTEAFF. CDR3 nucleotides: TGTGCCAGCAGCTTAATGGACACCACTGAAGCTTTCTTT.

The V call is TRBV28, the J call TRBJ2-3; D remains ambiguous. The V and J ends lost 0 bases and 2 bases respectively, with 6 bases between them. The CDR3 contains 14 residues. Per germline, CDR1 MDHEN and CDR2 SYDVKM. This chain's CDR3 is CASSLWRDTDTQYF. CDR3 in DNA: TGTGCCAGCAGTTTATGGAGAGACACAGATACGCAGTATTTT.

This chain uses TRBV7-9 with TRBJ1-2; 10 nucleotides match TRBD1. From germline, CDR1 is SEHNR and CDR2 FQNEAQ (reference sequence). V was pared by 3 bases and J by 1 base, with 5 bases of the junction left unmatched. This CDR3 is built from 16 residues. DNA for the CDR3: TGTGCCAGCAGCTTTTCCGGGACAGGGGATAACTATGGCTACACCTTC. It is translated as CASSFSGTGDNYGYTF.

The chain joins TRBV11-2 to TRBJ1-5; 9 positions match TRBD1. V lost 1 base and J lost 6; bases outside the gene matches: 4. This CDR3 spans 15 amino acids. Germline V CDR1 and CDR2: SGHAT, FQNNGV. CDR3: CASSLAGQGSQPQHF. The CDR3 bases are TGTGCCAGCAGCTTAGCCGGACAGGGGAGTCAGCCCCAGCATTTT.

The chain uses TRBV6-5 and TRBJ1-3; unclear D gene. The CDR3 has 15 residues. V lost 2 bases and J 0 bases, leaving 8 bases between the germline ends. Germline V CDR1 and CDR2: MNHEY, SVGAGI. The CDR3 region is CASSYGLSSGNTIYF. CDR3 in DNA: TGTGCCAGCAGTTACGGGCTATCCTCTGGAAACACCATATATTTT.

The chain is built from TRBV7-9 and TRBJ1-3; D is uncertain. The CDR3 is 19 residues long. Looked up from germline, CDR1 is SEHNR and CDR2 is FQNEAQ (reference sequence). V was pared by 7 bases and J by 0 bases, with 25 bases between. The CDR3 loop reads CASTWSGEIWSSSGNTIYF. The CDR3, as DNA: TGTGCCAGCACATGGTCTGGAGAAATTTGGTCCAGCTCTGGAAACACCATATATTTT.

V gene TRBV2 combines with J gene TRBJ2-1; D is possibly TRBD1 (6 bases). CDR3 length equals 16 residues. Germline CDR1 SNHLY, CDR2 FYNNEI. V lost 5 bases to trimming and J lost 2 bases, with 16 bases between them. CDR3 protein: CASSSSPGDAYNEQFF. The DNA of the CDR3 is TGTGCCAGCAGTTCTTCTCCAGGGGACGCCTACAATGAGCAGTTCTTC.